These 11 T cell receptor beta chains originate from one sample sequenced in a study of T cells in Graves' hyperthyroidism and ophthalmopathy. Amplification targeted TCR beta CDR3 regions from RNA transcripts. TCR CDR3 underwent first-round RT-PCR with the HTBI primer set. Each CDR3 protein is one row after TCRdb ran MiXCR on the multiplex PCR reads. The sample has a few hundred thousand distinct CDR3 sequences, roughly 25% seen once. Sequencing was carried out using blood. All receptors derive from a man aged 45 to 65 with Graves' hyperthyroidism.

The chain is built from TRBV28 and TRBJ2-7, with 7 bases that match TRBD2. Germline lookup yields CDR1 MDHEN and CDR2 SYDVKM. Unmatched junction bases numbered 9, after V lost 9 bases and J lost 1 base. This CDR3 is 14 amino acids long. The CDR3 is CASRQRDPSYEQYF. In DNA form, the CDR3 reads TGTGCCAGTAGACAGCGGGACCCATCCTACGAGCAGTACTTC. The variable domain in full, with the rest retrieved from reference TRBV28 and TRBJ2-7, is DVKVTQSSRYLVKRTGEKVFLECVQDMDHENMFWYRQDPGLGLRLIYFSYDVKMKEKGDIPEGYSVSREKKERFSLILESASTNQTSMYLCASRQRDPSYEQYFGPGTRLTVT.

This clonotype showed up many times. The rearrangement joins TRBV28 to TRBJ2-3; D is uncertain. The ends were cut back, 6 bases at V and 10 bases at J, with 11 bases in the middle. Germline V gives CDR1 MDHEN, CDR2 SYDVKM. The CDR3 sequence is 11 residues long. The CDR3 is CASSLPRAQYF. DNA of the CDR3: TGTGCCAGCAGCTTACCGCGAGCGCAGTATTTT.

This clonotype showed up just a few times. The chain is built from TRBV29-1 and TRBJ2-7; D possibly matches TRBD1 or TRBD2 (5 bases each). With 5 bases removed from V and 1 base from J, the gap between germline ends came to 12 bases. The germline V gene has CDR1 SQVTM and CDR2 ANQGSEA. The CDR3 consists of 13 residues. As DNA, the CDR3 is TGCAGCGTTTCGGGGCGCGGGTCCTACGAGCAGTACTTC. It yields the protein CSVSGRGSYEQYF.

DNA for the CDR3: TGCGCCAGCAGCTTAATCTCGAGCACTGAAGCTTTCTTT. Its protein product is CASSLISSTEAFF. The chain employs TRBV5-1 and TRBJ1-1; the D is unclear. Trimming shortened V by 2 bases and J by 4 bases, and 9 bases separated the two germline ends. The CDR3 is 13 amino acids. Germline V gene lookup returns CDR1 SGHRS and CDR2 YFSETQ.

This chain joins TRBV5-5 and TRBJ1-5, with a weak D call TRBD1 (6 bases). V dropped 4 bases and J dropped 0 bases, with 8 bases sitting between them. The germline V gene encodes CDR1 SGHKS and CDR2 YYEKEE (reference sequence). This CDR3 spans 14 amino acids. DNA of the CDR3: TGTGCCAGCAGCCAGGACAGTAGCAATCAGCCCCAGCATTTT. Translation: CASSQDSSNQPQHF.

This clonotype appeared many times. The CDR3 DNA is TGTGCCAGCACCCCCCCGTGGGGAAACGGAGGCTACACCTTC. This encodes CASTPPWGNGGYTF. V is TRBV3-1 and J is TRBJ1-2; D uncertain. The germline V gene has CDR1 LGHDT and CDR2 YNNKEL (reference sequence). The CDR3 is 14 residues long. V gave up 7 bases and J gave up 8 bases, with 20 bases separating them. The entire variable domain, with the rest obtained from reference TRBV3-1 and TRBJ1-2, is as follows: DTAVSQTPKYLVTQMGNDKSIKCEQNLGHDTMYWYKQDSKKFLKIMFSYNNKELIINETVPNRFSPKSPDKAHLNLHINSLELGDSAVYFCASTPPWGNGGYTFGSGTRLTVV.

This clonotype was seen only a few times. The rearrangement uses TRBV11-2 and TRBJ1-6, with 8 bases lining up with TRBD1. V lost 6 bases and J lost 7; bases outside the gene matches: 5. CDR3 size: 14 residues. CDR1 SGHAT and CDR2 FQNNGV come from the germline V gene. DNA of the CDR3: TGTGCCAGCAGACCCGACAGGGGAAATTCACCCCTCCACTTT. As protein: CASRPDRGNSPLHF.

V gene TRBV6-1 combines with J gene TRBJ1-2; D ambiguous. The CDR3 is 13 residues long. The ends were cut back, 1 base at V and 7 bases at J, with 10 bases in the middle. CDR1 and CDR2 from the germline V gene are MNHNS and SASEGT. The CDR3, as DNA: TGTGCCAGCAGTGAAGAAAGCCCGACTGGCTACACCTTC. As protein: CASSEESPTGYTF.

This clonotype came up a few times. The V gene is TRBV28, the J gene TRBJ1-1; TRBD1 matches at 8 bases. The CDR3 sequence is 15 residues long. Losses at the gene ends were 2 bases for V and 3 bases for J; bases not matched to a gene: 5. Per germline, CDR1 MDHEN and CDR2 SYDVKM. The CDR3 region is CASSLRGQVDTEAFF. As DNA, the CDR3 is TGTGCCAGCAGTTTAAGGGGACAGGTGGACACTGAAGCTTTCTTT.

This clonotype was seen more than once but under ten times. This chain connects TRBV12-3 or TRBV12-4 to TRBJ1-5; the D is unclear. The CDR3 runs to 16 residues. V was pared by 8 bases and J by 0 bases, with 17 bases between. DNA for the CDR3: TGTGCCAGCTGCCAAGACTCTTTGGATAGCAATCAGCCCCAGCATTTT. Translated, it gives CASCQDSLDSNQPQHF.

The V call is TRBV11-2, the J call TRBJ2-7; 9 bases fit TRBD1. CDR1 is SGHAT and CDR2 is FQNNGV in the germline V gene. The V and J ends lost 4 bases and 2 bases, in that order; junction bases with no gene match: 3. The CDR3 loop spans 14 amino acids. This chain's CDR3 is CASSWTGDPYEQYF. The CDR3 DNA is TGTGCCAGCAGCTGGACAGGGGACCCCTACGAGCAGTACTTC.